These 22 T cell receptor beta chains were sequenced from one sample in a study of blood T cell repertoires in COVID-19. Using immunoSEQ multiplex PCR, the repertoire was profiled, and TCRdb retains in-frame clones only, with some absent. The table lists some 83,000 clones, under 90% of them singletons, with around 43% in the top ten. Sequenced: peripheral blood. Source of these receptors: a man older than 75 with acute or convalescent COVID-19.

The J gene is TRBJ2-5, the V gene TRBV19, with a possible D match to TRBD1 (5 bases). Per germline, CDR1 LNHDA and CDR2 SQIVND (reference sequence). This CDR3 has 12 amino acids. V gave up 1 base and J gave up 7 bases, with 7 bases separating them. The CDR3 here is CASSIGGGTQYF. The CDR3 nucleotides are TGTGCCAGTAGTATAGGGGGCGGGACCCAGTACTTC. Variable domain in full (rest from reference TRBV19 and TRBJ2-5): DGGITQSPKYLFRKEGQNVTLSCEQNLNHDAMYWYRQDPGQGLRLIYYSQIVNDFQKGDIAEGYSVSREKKESFPLTVTSAQKNPTAFYLCASSIGGGTQYFGPGTRLLVL.

This clone was recorded only once. The V gene is TRBV5-6, the J gene TRBJ1-1; 7 bases are shared with TRBD1. V shed 2 bases, J shed 0 bases, and the junction held 1 base outside the gene matches. This CDR3 region has 14 residues. CDR1 is SGHDT, CDR2 YYEEEE, per germline. The CDR3 region is CASSFGQVNTEAFF. The DNA of the CDR3 is TGTGCCAGCAGCTTCGGACAGGTGAACACTGAAGCTTTCTTT.

V is TRBV5-1 and J is TRBJ1-1, with D possibly matching TRBD1 (5 bases). The length of the CDR3 is 15 residues. With 2 bases removed from V and 5 bases from J, the gap between germline ends came to 16 bases. Germline loops: CDR1 SGHRS, CDR2 YFSETQ. In DNA, the CDR3 is TGCGCCAGCAGCTTACAAGGGGTAGAAGTGACTGAAGCTTTCTTT. It encodes CASSLQGVEVTEAFF.

This clone was detected only once. The V and J genes are TRBV19 and TRBJ1-5; 9 nucleotides match TRBD1. The CDR3 covers 17 residues. Unmatched junction bases numbered 9, after V lost 5 bases and J lost 1 base. Per germline, CDR1 LNHDA and CDR2 SQIVND (reference sequence). CDR3 in amino acids: CASSVSNRGRSNQPQHF. The CDR3 nucleotides read TGTGCCAGTAGTGTCTCGAACAGGGGGCGAAGCAATCAGCCCCAGCATTTT.

V and J are TRBV2 and TRBJ2-1; 7 bases agree with TRBD2. V dropped 6 bases and J dropped 3; count of bases not matched to a gene: 8. From germline, CDR1 is SNHLY and CDR2 FYNNEI. The length of the CDR3 is 15 residues. The CDR3 is CASSLSGTRYNEQFF. The CDR3 DNA follows: TGTGCCAGCAGCCTGAGCGGGACGCGCTACAATGAGCAGTTCTTC.

This clone turned up a few times. The chain employs TRBV15 and TRBJ1-3; D is undetermined. Trimming stripped 5 bases from V and 1 base from J, with 3 bases between. This CDR3 has 12 amino acids. Looked up from germline, CDR1 is LNHNV and CDR2 is YYDKDF (reference sequence). CDR3 DNA sequence: TGTGCCACCAGCCGGTCTGGAAACACCATATATTTT. Residues: CATSRSGNTIYF.

The chain uses TRBV18 and TRBJ2-5, with D maybe TRBD1 (5 bases). The ends were cut back, 3 bases at V and 1 base at J, with 9 bases in the middle. This CDR3 is 14 amino acids long. Looked up from germline, CDR1 is KGHSH and CDR2 is LQKENI. CDR3 coding DNA: TGTGCCAGCTCACCCAGCCAGGGCCAAGAGACCCAGTACTTC. Residues: CASSPSQGQETQYF.

The chain employs TRBV9 and TRBJ1-6; D is undetermined. The V end lost 4 bases, the J end lost 10 bases, and 15 bases lay between the germline ends. The CDR3 length is 14 residues. Looked up from germline, CDR1 is SGDLS and CDR2 is YYNGEE. CDR3 protein: CASSTELSSSPLHF. CDR3 DNA: TGTGCCAGCAGCACGGAGCTGTCGTCCTCACCCCTCCACTTT.

This clone was counted a few times. The rearrangement uses TRBV6-5 and TRBJ2-2; a weak D match, TRBD1 (5 bases). In germline, CDR1 is MNHEY, CDR2 SVGAGI. CDR3 length equals 12 residues. The ends were cut back, 8 bases at V and 5 bases at J, with 9 bases in the middle. CDR3 sequence reads: CASGARTGELFF. DNA of the CDR3: TGTGCCAGCGGGGCAAGGACCGGGGAGCTGTTTTTT.

The CDR3 sequence: CASSQWTSGLYEQYF. The CDR3 nucleotides are TGTGCCAGCAGCCAATGGACTAGCGGTCTCTACGAGCAGTACTTC. V and J are TRBV3-1 (or the pseudogene TRBV3-2) and TRBJ2-7; 10 nucleotides line up with TRBD2. Germline CDR1 LGHDT, CDR2 YNNKEL (reference sequence). The ends lost 2 bases at V and 3 bases at J; junction bases unmatched: 4. The CDR3 has 15 residues.

This clone appeared once. The chain is built from TRBV15 and TRBJ2-3; tentatively, D is TRBD2 (5 bases). Germline CDR1 LNHNV, CDR2 YYDKDF (reference sequence). The CDR3 has 15 residues. Trimming took off 6 bases at V and 5 bases at J, with 18 bases between the two ends. The CDR3 loop reads CATRGRETLGDTQYF. The CDR3 coding sequence is TGTGCCACCAGGGGTCGGGAAACTCTAGGAGATACGCAGTATTTT.

This rearrangement joins TRBV27 to TRBJ2-7; unclear D gene. CDR3 length: 13 amino acids. The germline gives CDR1 MNHEY, CDR2 SMNVEV (reference sequence). Deletions cut 6 bases from V and 3 bases from J, with 12 bases between. CDR3 DNA: TGTGCCAGCAGAAGTACAACAGACTACGAGCAGTACTTC. Translating it yields CASRSTTDYEQYF.

V gene TRBV30 combines with J gene TRBJ1-6; D perhaps matches TRBD1 (6 bases). The CDR3 totals 13 residues. Germline lookup yields CDR1 GTSNPN and CDR2 SVGIG (reference sequence). The V end lost 3 bases, the J end lost 8 bases, and 11 bases lay between the germline ends. CDR3 amino acids: CAWSAGQYSPLHF. CDR3 coding DNA: TGTGCCTGGAGCGCCGGACAGTATTCACCCCTCCACTTT.

This rearrangement joins TRBV6-5 to TRBJ2-3; TRBD2 agrees at 11 bases. Germline-derived CDR1 and CDR2 are MNHEY and SVGAGI. V lost 7 bases and J lost 5; bases outside the gene matches: 8. This CDR3 is built from 15 residues. CDR3 DNA: TGTGCCAGCAAACGCACTAGCGGGAGATTAGATACGCAGTATTTT. This codes for CASKRTSGRLDTQYF.

This sequence joins TRBV3-1 (or the pseudogene TRBV3-2) and TRBJ2-1; 10 bases align to TRBD2. J lost 0 bases, V lost 0 bases, and 2 bases had no gene match. The germline gives CDR1 LGHDT, CDR2 YNNKEL (reference sequence). This CDR3 has 17 residues. CDR3 sequence: CASSQEGLASSYNEQFF. CDR3 nucleotide sequence: TGTGCCAGCAGCCAAGAGGGACTAGCGAGCTCCTACAATGAGCAGTTCTTC.

This chain links TRBV7-3 with TRBJ1-1, with no clear D. This CDR3 region has 14 residues. Germline V gene lookup returns CDR1 SGHTA and CDR2 FQGTGA. The ends were cut back, 0 bases at V and 5 bases at J, with 10 bases in the middle. CDR3 amino acids: CASSLTEGLTEAFF. CDR3 coding DNA: TGTGCCAGCAGCTTAACCGAGGGATTGACTGAAGCTTTCTTT.

The gene calls are TRBV19 and TRBJ1-2, with 8 bases aligning to TRBD1. Unmatched junction bases numbered 3, after V lost 7 bases and J lost 2 bases. Germline values: CDR1 LNHDA, CDR2 SQIVND (reference sequence). This CDR3 contains 13 residues. The DNA for the CDR3 is TGTGCCAGTACCCGGACAGGGAACTATGGCTACACCTTC. It codes for CASTRTGNYGYTF.

The V gene is TRBV18, the J gene TRBJ2-7; TRBD1 agrees at 7 bases. The V and J ends lost 6 bases and 1 base, in that order; junction bases with no gene match: 3. The CDR3 has 13 residues. The germline V gene has CDR1 KGHSH and CDR2 LQKENI. CDR3 DNA: TGTGCCAGCTCGCCGGGACAGTCCTACGAGCAGTACTTC. This translates into CASSPGQSYEQYF.

V is TRBV7-2 and J is TRBJ1-1; 7 bases align to TRBD1. The junction had 15 bases not matched to a gene; V was cut back by 2 bases and J by 0 bases. Per the germline V gene, CDR1 is SGHTA and CDR2 is FQGNSA. The CDR3 is made up of 19 amino acids. The CDR3 spells CASSLRVSDRARMNTEAFF. The CDR3 nucleotides are TGTGCCAGCAGCTTAAGAGTAAGTGACAGGGCTCGAATGAACACTGAAGCTTTCTTT.

The chain carries TRBV6-5 and TRBJ2-3; 10 bases match TRBD2. The ends lost 6 bases at V and 2 bases at J; junction bases unmatched: 5. This CDR3 contains 15 residues. From germline, CDR1 is MNHEY and CDR2 SVGAGI. DNA of the CDR3: TGTGCCAGCAGGTTGGGACTAGCGAACACAGATACGCAGTATTTT. Protein sequence: CASRLGLANTDTQYF.

Only a few counts were recorded for this clone. This chain links TRBV5-1 with TRBJ2-5; 8 nucleotides align to TRBD1. This CDR3 comprises 15 residues. CDR1 and CDR2 (germline): SGHRS, YFSETQ. J was trimmed by 2 bases and V by 3 bases; bases with no gene match: 6. The CDR3 region has the DNA TGCGCCAGCAGCTCCAATACAGGGGGTCAAGAGACCCAGTACTTC. Its protein product is CASSSNTGGQETQYF.

The V call is TRBV2, the J call TRBJ1-2; D remains unclear. CDR3 length equals 15 residues. Germline CDR1 and CDR2: SNHLY and FYNNEI. V dropped 6 bases and J dropped 6 bases, with 20 bases sitting between them. In nucleotides, the CDR3 is TGTGCCAGCAGCGCAGAGACTGCAAGGATGGATGGCTACACCTTC. Its translation: CASSAETARMDGYTF.